The 26 T cell receptor beta chains below come from one sample, sequenced in a study of blood T cell repertoires in COVID-19. Assay: immunoSEQ multiplex PCR; the TCRdb copy retains only in-frame clones and omits some. The data contain under 300,000 clones, around 84% of them singletons. Sequences were obtained from PBMCs or T cells enriched from blood (not recorded which). The receptors originated from a man younger than 35 who had recovered from COVID-19.

The rearrangement joins TRBV10-1 to TRBJ2-7; 9 nucleotides align to TRBD2. This CDR3 is 15 amino acids long. J gave up 4 bases and V 6 bases, and 10 bases lay outside the gene matches. From germline, CDR1 is WNHNN and CDR2 SYGVQD (reference sequence). As DNA, the CDR3 is TGCGCCAGCAGCGAACCGGGACTAGCAGATTACGAGCAGTACTTC. This translates into CASSEPGLADYEQYF.

The chain carries TRBV27 and TRBJ2-7; 7 bases align to TRBD1. The CDR3 spans 14 residues. CDR1 and CDR2 from the germline V gene are MNHEY and SMNVEV (reference sequence). The V gene end was trimmed by 4 bases and the J gene end by 2 bases; junction bases not matched to a gene: 5. The CDR3 region is CASSSGQATYEQYF. In DNA form, the CDR3 reads TGTGCCAGCAGTTCTGGACAGGCAACCTACGAGCAGTACTTC.

The chain is built from TRBV2 and TRBJ2-1; 10 nucleotides align to TRBD1. The CDR3 length is 14 residues. Germline values: CDR1 SNHLY, CDR2 FYNNEI. Germline trimming cut 7 bases from V and 3 bases from J; bases unmatched to any gene: 3. The CDR3 loop reads CASIGTGVYNEQFF. The CDR3, as DNA: TGTGCCAGCATTGGGACAGGGGTCTACAATGAGCAGTTCTTC.

The chain carries TRBV7-9 and TRBJ2-7; D might be TRBD2 (5 bases). CDR3 length: 12 amino acids. The germline V and J ends were trimmed by 10 bases and 2 bases, with 12 bases remaining between them. Germline V gene sequence: CDR1 SEHNR, CDR2 FQNEAQ (reference sequence). CDR3 coding DNA: TGTGCCACCGGCGGGTCCACCTACGAGCAGTACTTC. Amino acid sequence: CATGGSTYEQYF. Full variable domain (missing parts from reference TRBV7-9 and TRBJ2-7): DTGVSQNPRHKITKRGQNVTFRCDPISEHNRLYWYRQTLGQGPEFLTYFQNEAQLEKSRLLSDRFSAERPKGSFSTLEIQRTEQGDSAMYLCATGGSTYEQYFGPGTRLTVT.

This chain connects TRBV21-1 to TRBJ2-4; the D call in the table, TRBD2, was not verified against the DNA. TRBV21-1 is a listed pseudogene. This CDR3 comprises 18 residues. This CDR3 is CASSKHPGLAVAKNIQYF. In DNA form, the CDR3 reads TGTGCCAGCAGCAAACACCCAGGGTTAGCGGTAGCCAAAAACATTCAGTACTTC.

This chain joins TRBV7-8 and TRBJ1-2; 11 bases match TRBD1. The CDR3 spans 16 residues. The V gene end was trimmed by 4 bases and the J gene end by 4 bases; junction bases not matched to a gene: 8. From germline, CDR1 is SGHVS and CDR2 FQNEAQ. CDR3 residues: CASSSSDRGLSYGYTF. For the CDR3, the DNA is TGTGCCAGCAGCTCATCGGACAGGGGGCTTAGCTATGGCTACACCTTC.

The chain uses TRBV18 and TRBJ1-5; the D gene is possibly TRBD1 (5 bases). This CDR3 has 13 amino acids. V was pared by 6 bases and J by 6 bases, with 12 bases between. Germline V CDR1 and CDR2: KGHSH, LQKENI. In DNA, the CDR3 is TGTGCCAGCTCGGACATCTTAGGTCAGCCCCAGCATTTT. Amino acids: CASSDILGQPQHF.

The rearrangement uses TRBV10-3 and TRBJ2-5; 14 bases agree with TRBD2. With 6 bases clipped from V and 4 bases from J, the junction kept 4 bases outside the gene matches. The CDR3 contains 15 residues. The germline gives CDR1 ENHRY, CDR2 SYGVKD. The CDR3 DNA reads TGTGCCATCAGAACGGGACTAGCGGGGGTAGAGACCCAGTACTTC. Protein: CAIRTGLAGVETQYF.

This chain connects TRBV5-1 to TRBJ1-1, with TRBD1 matching over 7 bases. The CDR3 is 14 residues long. With 5 bases clipped from V and 3 bases from J, the junction kept 7 bases outside the gene matches. Germline values: CDR1 SGHRS, CDR2 YFSETQ. CDR3: CASSIQGLDTEAFF. CDR3 in DNA: TGCGCCAGCAGTATACAGGGGTTGGACACTGAAGCTTTCTTT.

This chain uses TRBV28 with TRBJ1-5; 9 bases match TRBD1. In germline, CDR1 is MDHEN, CDR2 SYDVKM. The ends lost 1 base at V and 5 bases at J; junction bases unmatched: 3. The CDR3 contains 15 residues. The DNA for the CDR3 is TGTGCCAGCAGTTTATCGGGACAGGGAGATCAGCCCCAGCATTTT. This gives the protein CASSLSGQGDQPQHF.

The chain uses TRBV4-1 and TRBJ2-3; the match to TRBD2 covers 8 bases. The CDR3 is 15 amino acids. V shed 5 bases, J shed 0 bases, and the junction held 4 bases outside the gene matches. The germline V gene encodes CDR1 MGHRA and CDR2 YSYEKL. The CDR3: CASSDLAGSTDTQYF. Here the CDR3 DNA reads TGCGCCAGCAGCGACTTAGCGGGGAGCACAGATACGCAGTATTTT.

This clone was seen a single time. The V call is TRBV27, the J call TRBJ1-1; D may be TRBD1 (5 bases). The CDR3 runs to 15 residues. The ends were cut back, 6 bases at V and 6 bases at J, with 20 bases in the middle. Germline values: CDR1 MNHEY, CDR2 SMNVEV (reference sequence). CDR3 bases: TGTGCCAGCAGCCGGTACGATTCAGGGCTGGCTGAAGCTTTCTTT. Translation gives CASSRYDSGLAEAFF.

The chain links TRBV27 to TRBJ2-3; no firm D call. Trimming cost V 6 bases and J 2 bases, with 9 bases left between them. Per germline, CDR1 MNHEY and CDR2 SMNVEV (reference sequence). The CDR3 is 13 amino acids. As DNA, the CDR3 is TGTGCCAGCAGACGACTTACCACAGATACGCAGTATTTT. Translation gives CASRRLTTDTQYF.

This chain links TRBV6-4 with TRBJ2-2; D not certain. Germline assignment: CDR1 MRHNA and CDR2 SNTAGT. V was pared by 2 bases and J by 6 bases, with 10 bases between. This CDR3 region has 14 residues. The CDR3 DNA sequence: TGTGCCAGCAGTGACCAGACTTTGGCCGGGGAGCTGTTTTTT. Its translation is CASSDQTLAGELFF.

The count of this clone is one. V and J are TRBV10-2 and TRBJ1-2, with 8 bases that match TRBD1. The CDR3 is made up of 15 amino acids. Germline lookup yields CDR1 WSHSY and CDR2 SAAADI. J lost 4 bases, V lost 1 base, and 5 bases had no gene match. CDR3 amino acids: CASSEWQGAVYGYTF. The CDR3 DNA sequence: TGCGCCAGCAGTGAGTGGCAGGGGGCAGTCTATGGCTACACCTTC.

The chain combines TRBV28 with TRBJ1-2; TRBD1 matches 8 bases. Trimming removed 10 bases from V and 8 bases from J; junction bases left unmatched: 15. Germline-derived CDR1 and CDR2 are MDHEN and SYDVKM. The CDR3 loop spans 14 amino acids. CDR3 in amino acids: CATRGGHRGNGYTF. The CDR3 coding sequence is TGTGCCACCCGGGGCGGTCACAGGGGGAACGGCTACACCTTC.

The rearrangement links TRBV10-3 to TRBJ2-2; 8 positions agree with TRBD1. Losses at the gene ends were 4 bases for V and 6 bases for J; bases not matched to a gene: 4. Germline CDR1 is ENHRY and CDR2 is SYGVKD. CDR3 length: 14 amino acids. The CDR3 bases are TGTGCCATCAGTGCCCTACAGGGGGCCGGGGAGCTGTTTTTT. This encodes CAISALQGAGELFF.

The chain recombines TRBV5-1 with TRBJ2-3; possible D gene TRBD1, 5 bases. This CDR3 has 15 amino acids. V was pared by 3 bases and J by 1 base, with 12 bases between. Germline V lookup: CDR1 SGHRS, CDR2 YFSETQ. CDR3 nucleotide sequence: TGCGCCAGCAGCTGGCAGGGCCCAGGCACAGATACGCAGTATTTT. It encodes CASSWQGPGTDTQYF.

The count of this clone is one. V and J are TRBV7-6 and TRBJ1-2; D possibly corresponds to TRBD1 (5 bases). Deletions cut 1 base from V and 4 bases from J, with 10 bases between. The CDR3 is 14 residues long. Germline loops: CDR1 SGHVS, CDR2 FNYEAQ. CDR3 protein: CASSLDYTGYGYTF. For the CDR3, the DNA is TGTGCCAGCAGCTTAGACTACACAGGCTATGGCTACACCTTC.

This chain connects TRBV2 to TRBJ2-7, with TRBD1 as a possible D gene (6 bases). V lost 6 bases and J 1 base, leaving 10 bases between the germline ends. CDR3 length: 13 residues. The germline V gene has CDR1 SNHLY and CDR2 FYNNEI. The CDR3 DNA sequence: TGTGCCAGCAGATCGGGACATTCCTACGAGCAGTACTTC. Translated: CASRSGHSYEQYF.

This clone was observed a handful of times. The V call is TRBV2, the J call TRBJ1-4; D uncertain. The CDR3 spans 17 residues. Germline assignment: CDR1 SNHLY and CDR2 FYNNEI. With 6 bases removed from V and 0 bases from J, the gap between germline ends came to 17 bases. DNA of the CDR3: TGTGCCAGCAGCGGGAACGTGGTGACTGCAACTAATGAAAAACTGTTTTTT. Its translation: CASSGNVVTATNEKLFF.

The CDR3 loop is CASSYRTPNTGELFF. The CDR3, as DNA: TGTGCCAGCAGTTACCGGACACCGAACACCGGGGAGCTGTTTTTT. This sequence joins TRBV6-5 and TRBJ2-2; D perhaps matches TRBD1 (5 bases). This CDR3 is 15 amino acids long. Trimming took 2 bases from V and 0 from J, leaving 7 bases between them. Germline-derived CDR1 and CDR2 are MNHEY and SVGAGI.

The gene calls are TRBV7-2 and TRBJ2-1; the match to TRBD2 covers 10 bases. This CDR3 is built from 15 residues. Germline loops: CDR1 SGHTA, CDR2 FQGNSA. Trimming at V came to 4 bases and at J to 2 bases, leaving 2 bases not matched to a gene. The CDR3 is CASSWGTSAYNEQFF. The CDR3 DNA reads as TGTGCCAGCAGCTGGGGGACTAGCGCCTACAATGAGCAGTTCTTC.

This chain uses TRBV7-8 with TRBJ2-5, with 13 bases identical to TRBD2. This CDR3 spans 16 amino acids. V lost 5 bases and J lost 5; bases outside the gene matches: 8. The germline V gene has CDR1 SGHVS and CDR2 FQNEAQ. The CDR3 spells CASSLRTSGSRETQYF. Written as DNA, the CDR3 is TGTGCCAGCAGCCTCCGGACTAGCGGGAGCCGGGAGACCCAGTACTTC.

This sequence joins TRBV27 and TRBJ2-7, with 9 bases identical to TRBD2. Germline CDR1 MNHEY, CDR2 SMNVEV (reference sequence). V lost 8 bases and J lost 3; bases outside the gene matches: 5. The CDR3 loop spans 13 amino acids. This chain's CDR3 is CASRGGGLYEQYF. As DNA, the CDR3 is TGTGCCAGCCGCGGGGGGGGTCTCTACGAGCAGTACTTC.

This CDR3 reads CASSLDLAGPAYEQYF. The CDR3 DNA is TGTGCCAGCAGCTTGGACCTGGCGGGACCAGCCTACGAGCAGTACTTC. The rearrangement uses TRBV5-5 and TRBJ2-7; the D gene is possibly TRBD2 (6 bases). The germline V gene encodes CDR1 SGHKS and CDR2 YYEKEE (reference sequence). CDR3 length: 16 amino acids. Trimming left V 0 bases short and J 2 bases short, with 15 bases between.